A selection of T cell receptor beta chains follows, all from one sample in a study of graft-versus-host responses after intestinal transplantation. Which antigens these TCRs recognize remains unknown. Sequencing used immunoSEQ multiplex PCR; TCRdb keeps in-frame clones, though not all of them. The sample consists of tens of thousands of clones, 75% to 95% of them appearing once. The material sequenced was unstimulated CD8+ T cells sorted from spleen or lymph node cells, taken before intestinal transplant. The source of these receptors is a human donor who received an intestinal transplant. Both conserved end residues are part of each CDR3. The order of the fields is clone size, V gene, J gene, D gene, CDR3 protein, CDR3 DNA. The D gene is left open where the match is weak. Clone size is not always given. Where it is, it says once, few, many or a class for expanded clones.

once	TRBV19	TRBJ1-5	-	CASTIAAGPVQPQHF	TGTGCCAGTACCATAGCGGCGGGGCCCGTTCAGCCCCAGCATTTT
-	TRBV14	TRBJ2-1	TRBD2	CASSLIAGLANNEQFF	TGTGCCAGCAGCCTAATTGCGGGACTAGCGAACAATGAGCAGTTCTTC
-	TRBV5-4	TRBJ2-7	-	CASSGAGDSYEQYF	TGTGCCAGCTCGGGGGCGGGAGACTCCTACGAGCAGTACTTC
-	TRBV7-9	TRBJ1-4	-	CASSFGTRARKLFF	TGTGCCAGCAGCTTTGGGACCCGGGCCCGGAAACTGTTTTTT
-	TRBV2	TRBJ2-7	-	CASSGPYEQYF	TGTGCCAGCAGTGGTCCCTACGAGCAGTACTTC
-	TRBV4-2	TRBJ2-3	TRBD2	CASRPTSGRTDTQYF	TGTGCCAGCAGACCGACTAGCGGGCGCACAGATACGCAGTATTTT
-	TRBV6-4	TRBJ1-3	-	CASIKGRGNTIYF	TGTGCCAGCATTAAGGGGCGGGGAAACACCATATATTTT
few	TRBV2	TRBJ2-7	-	CASRTVYEQYF	TGTGCCAGCAGGACAGTATACGAGCAGTACTTC
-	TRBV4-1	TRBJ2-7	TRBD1	CASSHPGQGDYEQYF	TGCGCCAGCAGCCACCCGGGACAGGGAGACTACGAGCAGTACTTC
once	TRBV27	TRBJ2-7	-	CASAGQHYEQYF	TGTGCCAGCGCGGGACAACACTACGAGCAGTACTTC
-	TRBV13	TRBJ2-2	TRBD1	CASSQTGAHVTGELFF	TGTGCCAGCAGCCAGACAGGGGCCCATGTCACCGGGGAGCTGTTTTTT
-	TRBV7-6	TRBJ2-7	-	CASSLGTAPLEQYF	TGTGCCAGCAGCTTGGGGACGGCGCCGCTCGAGCAGTACTTC
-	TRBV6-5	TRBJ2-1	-	CASSPWEGENEQFF	TGTGCCAGCAGCCCCTGGGAGGGGGAAAATGAGCAGTTCTTC
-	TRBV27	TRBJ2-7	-	CASSIGNHEQYF	TGTGCCAGCAGTATCGGGAACCACGAGCAGTACTTC
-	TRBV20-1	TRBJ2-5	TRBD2	CSASGGRTQYF	TGCAGTGCTAGCGGGGGGAGGACCCAGTACTTC
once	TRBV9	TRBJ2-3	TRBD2	CASSVRLAGEEDTQYF	TGTGCCAGCAGCGTTCGGCTAGCGGGAGAGGAAGATACGCAGTATTTT
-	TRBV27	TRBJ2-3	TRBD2	CASSSAGGGDTQYF	TGTGCCAGCAGCTCAGCGGGGGGGGGAGATACGCAGTATTTT
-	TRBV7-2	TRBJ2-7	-	CASSLEAGRAREQYF	TGTGCCAGCAGCTTAGAGGCTGGACGGGCCCGCGAGCAGTACTTC
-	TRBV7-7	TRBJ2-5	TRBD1	CASSLGPGQAIQETQYF	TGTGCCAGCAGCTTAGGTCCCGGACAGGCGATCCAAGAGACCCAGTACTTC
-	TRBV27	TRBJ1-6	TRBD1	CASSQRTGFDSPLHF	TGTGCCAGCAGTCAAAGGACAGGGTTTGATTCACCCCTCCACTTT
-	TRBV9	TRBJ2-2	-	CASRGLKNTGELFF	TGTGCCAGCAGGGGACTTAAGAACACCGGGGAGCTGTTTTTT
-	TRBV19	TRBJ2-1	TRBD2	CASSPLAGAFNEQFF	TGTGCCAGTAGTCCGCTAGCGGGGGCGTTTAATGAGCAGTTCTTC
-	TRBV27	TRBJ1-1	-	CASSLPGFEAFF	TGTGCCAGCAGTCTTCCGGGGTTTGAAGCTTTCTTT
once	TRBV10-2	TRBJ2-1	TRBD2	CASSYKGLALYNEQFF	TGCGCCAGCAGTTACAAGGGACTAGCCCTCTACAATGAGCAGTTCTTC
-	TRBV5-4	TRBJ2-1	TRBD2	CASSYSGGGNEQFF	TGTGCCAGCAGCTATAGCGGGGGTGGCAATGAGCAGTTCTTC
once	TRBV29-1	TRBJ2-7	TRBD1	CSVDGRDRFGYEQYF	TGCAGCGTTGATGGCCGGGACAGGTTTGGGTACGAGCAGTACTTC
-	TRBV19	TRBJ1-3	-	CASSISAGSGNTIYF	TGTGCCAGTAGTATTTCGGCAGGCTCTGGAAACACCATATATTTT
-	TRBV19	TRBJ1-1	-	CASSIDPREVTEAFF	TGTGCCAGTAGTATAGATCCCAGGGAGGTAACTGAAGCTTTCTTT
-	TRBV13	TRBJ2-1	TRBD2	CASSLSGGEQFF	TGTGCCAGCAGCTTAAGCGGGGGCGAGCAGTTCTTC